These 5 T cell receptor beta chains came from one sample sequenced in a study of T cell repertoires in cytomegalovirus infection. Each CDR3 protein gets one entry after TCRdb re-called the reads with MiXCR. This sample yields almost 500,000 distinct CDR3 sequences, of which approximately 11% are seen a single time; roughly a tenth belongs to the top ten. The specimen was PBMCs. These receptors were taken from a human donor in good health (CMV status not recorded). Some clones in this sample may be carry-over from other donors' samples.

The sample holds many counts of this clonotype. V usage is TRBV15 and J usage is TRBJ2-2; 7 bases line up with TRBD1. The germline V gene has CDR1 LNHNV and CDR2 YYDKDF (reference sequence). The length of the CDR3 is 14 residues. The J segment lost 4 bases and the V segment lost 4 bases, leaving 3 bases of the junction unmatched. The CDR3 DNA reads as TGTGCCACCAGCATCGACAGGGTCACCGGGGAGCTGTTTTTT. Translated, it gives CATSIDRVTGELFF.

This clonotype was detected ten times or more. The genes are TRBV7-2 and TRBJ2-7; D gene unclear. Per germline, CDR1 SGHTA and CDR2 FQGNSA. V lost 3 bases, J lost 2 bases, and 14 bases lay in between. CDR3 length: 15 amino acids. CDR3 DNA: TGTGCCAGCAGCTTCCTTCCCGGGCAGGCCTACGAGCAGTACTTC. Amino acids: CASSFLPGQAYEQYF.

This clonotype was counted ten times or more. The chain has TRBV28 and TRBJ1-1; no firm D call. The germline V gene encodes CDR1 MDHEN and CDR2 SYDVKM. V gave up 4 bases and J gave up 0 bases, with 12 bases separating them. The CDR3 spans 15 residues. DNA of the CDR3: TGTGCCAGCAGTTCGCCAGAGTTCCTGAACACTGAAGCTTTCTTT. As protein: CASSSPEFLNTEAFF.

This clonotype was counted ten times or more. V is TRBV7-9 and J is TRBJ1-2; no definite D call. Germline CDR1 SEHNR, CDR2 FQNEAQ (reference sequence). Trimming stripped 5 bases from V and 6 bases from J, with 19 bases between. The CDR3 extends over 15 amino acids. The chain's CDR3 is CASSPSGPLTDGYTF. The CDR3 DNA follows: TGTGCCAGCAGCCCCAGTGGACCCTTGACGGATGGCTACACCTTC.

The J gene is TRBJ2-2, the V gene TRBV7-3, with D perhaps matching TRBD1 (5 bases). CDR3 length equals 13 residues. Trimming took off 5 bases at V and 5 bases at J, with 9 bases between the two ends. The germline CDR1 and CDR2 sequences are SGHTA and FQGTGA. Written as DNA, the CDR3 is TGTGCCAGCAGCCAGACAGCTACCGGGGAGCTGTTTTTT. This gives the protein CASSQTATGELFF.